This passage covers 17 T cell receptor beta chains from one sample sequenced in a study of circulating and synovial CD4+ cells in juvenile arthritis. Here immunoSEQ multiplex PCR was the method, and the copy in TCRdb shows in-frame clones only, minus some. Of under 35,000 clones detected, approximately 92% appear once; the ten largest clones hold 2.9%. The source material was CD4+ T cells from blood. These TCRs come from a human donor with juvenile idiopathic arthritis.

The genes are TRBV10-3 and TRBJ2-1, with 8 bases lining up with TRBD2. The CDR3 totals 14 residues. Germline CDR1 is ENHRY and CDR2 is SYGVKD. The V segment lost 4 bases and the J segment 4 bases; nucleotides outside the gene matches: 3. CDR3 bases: TGTGCCATCAGTGGGACTAGCTGGTACAATGAGCAGTTCTTC. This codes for CAISGTSWYNEQFF.

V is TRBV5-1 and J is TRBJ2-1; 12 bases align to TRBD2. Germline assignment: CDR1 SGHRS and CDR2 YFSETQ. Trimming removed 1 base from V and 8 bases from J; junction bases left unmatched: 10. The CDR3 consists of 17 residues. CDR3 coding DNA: TGCGCCAGCAGCTTGTCTTCTAGCGGGAGGGTCCGGGATGAGCAGTTCTTC. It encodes CASSLSSSGRVRDEQFF.

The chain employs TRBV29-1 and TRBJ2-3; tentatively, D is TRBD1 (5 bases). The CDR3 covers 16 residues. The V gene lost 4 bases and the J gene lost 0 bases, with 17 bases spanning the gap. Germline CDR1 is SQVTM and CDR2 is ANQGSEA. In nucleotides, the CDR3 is TGCAGCGTTGGGGGCCTCGAAAAGGGGAGCACAGATACGCAGTATTTT. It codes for CSVGGLEKGSTDTQYF.

The CDR3 sequence: CASSSRTGVGNTIYF. The CDR3 DNA reads as TGTGCCAGCAGTTCACGGACAGGGGTCGGAAACACCATATATTTT. This chain joins TRBV28 and TRBJ1-3; 9 bases map to TRBD1. V shed 4 bases and J 4 bases; nucleotides not matched to a gene: 5. CDR1 and CDR2 (germline): MDHEN, SYDVKM. There are 15 residues in the CDR3.

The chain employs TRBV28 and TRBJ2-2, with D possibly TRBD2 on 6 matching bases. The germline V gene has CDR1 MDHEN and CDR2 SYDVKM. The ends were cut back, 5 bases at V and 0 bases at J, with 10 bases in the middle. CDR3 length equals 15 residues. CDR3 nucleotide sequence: TGTGCCAGCAGTCTTGGGACTCCGAACACCGGGGAGCTGTTTTTT. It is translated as CASSLGTPNTGELFF.

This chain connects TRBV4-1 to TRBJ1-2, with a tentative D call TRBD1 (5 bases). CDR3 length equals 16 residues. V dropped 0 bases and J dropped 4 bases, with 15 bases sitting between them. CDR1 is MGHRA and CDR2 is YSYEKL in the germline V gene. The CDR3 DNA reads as TGCGCCAGCAGCCAAGATGAAGGGGTTCATGCCTATGGCTACACCTTC. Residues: CASSQDEGVHAYGYTF.

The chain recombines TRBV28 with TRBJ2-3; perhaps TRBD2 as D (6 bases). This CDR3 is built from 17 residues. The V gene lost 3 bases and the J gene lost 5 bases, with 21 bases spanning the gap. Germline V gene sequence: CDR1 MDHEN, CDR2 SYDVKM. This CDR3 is CASSLGYYGGIGDTQYF. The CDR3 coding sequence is TGTGCCAGCAGTTTGGGTTACTATGGGGGGATAGGAGATACGCAGTATTTT.

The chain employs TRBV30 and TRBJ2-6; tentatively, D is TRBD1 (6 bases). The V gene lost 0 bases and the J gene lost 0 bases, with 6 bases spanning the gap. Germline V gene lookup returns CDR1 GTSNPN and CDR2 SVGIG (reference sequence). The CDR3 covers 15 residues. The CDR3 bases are TGTGCCTGGAGTGTAGGGGGCTCTGGGGCCAACGTCCTGACTTTC. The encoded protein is CAWSVGGSGANVLTF.

The DNA for the CDR3 is TGCAGCGTCCGACATTTGGGGACTAGCGGAAATGAGCAGTTCTTC. Translating it yields CSVRHLGTSGNEQFF. The V gene is TRBV29-1, the J gene TRBJ2-1, with 11 nucleotides matching TRBD2. The CDR3 runs to 15 residues. Germline-derived CDR1 and CDR2 are SQVTM and ANQGSEA. After removal of 6 bases from V and 7 bases from J, the junction contained 11 bases not matched to a gene.

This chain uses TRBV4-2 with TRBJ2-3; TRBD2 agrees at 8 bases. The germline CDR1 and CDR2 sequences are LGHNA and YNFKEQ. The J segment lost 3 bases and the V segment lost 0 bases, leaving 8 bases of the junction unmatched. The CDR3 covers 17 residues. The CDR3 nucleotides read TGTGCCAGCAGCCAAGATTATAACGCGGGAGGTACAGATACGCAGTATTTT. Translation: CASSQDYNAGGTDTQYF.

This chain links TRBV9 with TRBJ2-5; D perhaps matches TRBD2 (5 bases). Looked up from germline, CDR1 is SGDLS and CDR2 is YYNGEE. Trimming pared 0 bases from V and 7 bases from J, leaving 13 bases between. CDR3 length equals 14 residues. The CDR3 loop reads CASSVAASLGTQYF. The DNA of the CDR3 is TGTGCCAGCAGCGTAGCTGCTAGCTTAGGGACCCAGTACTTC.

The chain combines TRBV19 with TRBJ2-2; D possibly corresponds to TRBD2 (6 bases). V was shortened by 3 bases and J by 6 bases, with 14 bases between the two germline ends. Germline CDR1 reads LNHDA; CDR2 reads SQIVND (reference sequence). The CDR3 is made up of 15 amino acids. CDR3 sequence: CASSIRGGNAGELFF. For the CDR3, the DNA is TGTGCCAGTAGTATCCGCGGCGGGAATGCCGGGGAGCTGTTTTTT.

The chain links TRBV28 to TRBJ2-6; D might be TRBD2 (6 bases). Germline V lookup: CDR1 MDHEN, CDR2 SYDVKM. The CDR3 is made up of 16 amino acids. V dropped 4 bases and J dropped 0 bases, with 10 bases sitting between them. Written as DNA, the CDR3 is TGTGCCAGCAGTTATGCGGGGAACTCTGGGGCCAACGTCCTGACTTTC. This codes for CASSYAGNSGANVLTF.

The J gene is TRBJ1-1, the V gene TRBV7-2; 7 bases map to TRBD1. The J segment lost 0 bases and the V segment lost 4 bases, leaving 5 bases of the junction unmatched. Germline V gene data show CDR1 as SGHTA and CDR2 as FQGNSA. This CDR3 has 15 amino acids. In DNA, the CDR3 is TGTGCCAGCAGCTCGTCCAGGGGGATGAACACTGAAGCTTTCTTT. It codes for CASSSSRGMNTEAFF.

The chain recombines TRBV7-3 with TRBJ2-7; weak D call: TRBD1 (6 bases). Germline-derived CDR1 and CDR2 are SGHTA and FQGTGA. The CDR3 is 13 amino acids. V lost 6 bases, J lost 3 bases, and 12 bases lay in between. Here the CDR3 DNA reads TGTGCCAGCAGTCCTACAGGGTTCTACGAGCAGTACTTC. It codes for CASSPTGFYEQYF.

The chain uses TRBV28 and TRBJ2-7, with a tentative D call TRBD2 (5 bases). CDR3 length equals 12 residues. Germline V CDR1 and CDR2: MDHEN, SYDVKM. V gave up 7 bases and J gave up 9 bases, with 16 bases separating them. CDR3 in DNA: TGTGCCAGCAATACGGCCGGTGGGAGGCAGTACTTC. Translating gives CASNTAGGRQYF.

The CDR3 is CAWSVSSGIRDTQYF. The CDR3 DNA follows: TGTGCCTGGAGTGTGTCTAGCGGGATTCGGGATACGCAGTATTTT. The chain recombines TRBV30 with TRBJ2-3, with TRBD2 matching 9 bases. The V segment lost 0 bases and the J segment 6 bases; nucleotides outside the gene matches: 7. The CDR3 runs to 15 residues. Germline CDR1 GTSNPN, CDR2 SVGIG (reference sequence).